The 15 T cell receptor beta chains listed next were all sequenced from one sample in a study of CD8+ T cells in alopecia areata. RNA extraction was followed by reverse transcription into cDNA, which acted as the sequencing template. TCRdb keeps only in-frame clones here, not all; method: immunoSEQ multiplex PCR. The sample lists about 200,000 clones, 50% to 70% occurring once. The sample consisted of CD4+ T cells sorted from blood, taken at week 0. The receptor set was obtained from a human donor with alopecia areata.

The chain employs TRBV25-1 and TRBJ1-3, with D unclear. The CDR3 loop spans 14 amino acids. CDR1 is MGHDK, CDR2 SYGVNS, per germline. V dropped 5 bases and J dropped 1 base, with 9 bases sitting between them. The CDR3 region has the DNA TGTGCCAGCAGTCCTCACTCATCTGGAAACACCATATATTTT. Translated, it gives CASSPHSSGNTIYF.

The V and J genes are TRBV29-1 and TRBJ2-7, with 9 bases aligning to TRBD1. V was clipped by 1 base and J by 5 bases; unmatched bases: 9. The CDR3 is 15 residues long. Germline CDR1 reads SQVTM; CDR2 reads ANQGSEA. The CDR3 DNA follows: TGCAGCGTTGAAGGGGACAGGGCTATAAACAACGAGCAGTACTTC. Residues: CSVEGDRAINNEQYF.

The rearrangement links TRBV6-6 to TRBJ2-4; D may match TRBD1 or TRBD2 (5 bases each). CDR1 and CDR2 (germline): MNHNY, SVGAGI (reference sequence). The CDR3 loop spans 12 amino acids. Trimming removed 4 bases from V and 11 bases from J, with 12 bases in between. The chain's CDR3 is CASSSLGVVQYF. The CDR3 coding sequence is TGTGCCAGCAGTTCGTTGGGGGTGGTTCAGTACTTC.

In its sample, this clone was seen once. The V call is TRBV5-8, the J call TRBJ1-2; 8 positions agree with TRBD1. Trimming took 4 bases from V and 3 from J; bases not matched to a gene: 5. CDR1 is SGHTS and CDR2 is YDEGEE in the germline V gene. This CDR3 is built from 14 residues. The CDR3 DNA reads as TGTGCCAGCAGCCCGAAACAGGGGGACTATGGCTACACCTTC. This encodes CASSPKQGDYGYTF. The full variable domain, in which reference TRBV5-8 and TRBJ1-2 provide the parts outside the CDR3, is EAGVTQSPTHLIKTRGQQATLRCSPISGHTSVYWYQQALGLGLQFLLWYDEGEERNRGNFPPRFSGRQFPNYSSELNVNALELEDSALYLCASSPKQGDYGYTFGSGTRLTVV.

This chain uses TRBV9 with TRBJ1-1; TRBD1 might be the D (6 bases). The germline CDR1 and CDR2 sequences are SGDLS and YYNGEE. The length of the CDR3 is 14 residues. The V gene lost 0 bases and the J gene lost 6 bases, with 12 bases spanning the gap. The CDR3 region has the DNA TGTGCCAGCAGCGTAGTTCCGGGGGCGGCTGAAGCTTTCTTT. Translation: CASSVVPGAAEAFF. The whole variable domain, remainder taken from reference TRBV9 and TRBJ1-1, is DSGVTQTPKHLITATGQRVTLRCSPRSGDLSVYWYQQSLDQGLQFLIQYYNGEERAKGNILERFSAQQFPDLHSELNLSSLELGDSALYFCASSVVPGAAEAFFGQGTRLTVV.

Here the CDR3 DNA reads TGTGCCAGCAGTGAAGTGCGGACGCAAAACATTCAGTACTTC. It yields the protein CASSEVRTQNIQYF. The chain carries TRBV2 and TRBJ2-4; D uncertain. CDR1 SNHLY and CDR2 FYNNEI come from the germline V gene. The CDR3 spans 14 residues. Trimming removed 1 base from V and 5 bases from J, with 9 bases in between. Using reference TRBV2 and TRBJ2-4 for the parts outside the CDR3, the full variable domain is EPEVTQTPSHQVTQMGQEVILRCVPISNHLYFYWYRQILGQKVEFLVSFYNNEISEKSEIFDDQFSVERPDGSNFTLKIRSTKLEDSAMYFCASSEVRTQNIQYFGAGTRLSVL.

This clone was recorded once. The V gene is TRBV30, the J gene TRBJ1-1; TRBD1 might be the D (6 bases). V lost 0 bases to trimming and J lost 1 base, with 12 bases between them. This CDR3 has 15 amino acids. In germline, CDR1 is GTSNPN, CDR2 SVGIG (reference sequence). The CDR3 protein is CAWSVRSRGNTEAFF. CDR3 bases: TGTGCCTGGAGTGTACGGAGCAGGGGGAACACTGAAGCTTTCTTT.

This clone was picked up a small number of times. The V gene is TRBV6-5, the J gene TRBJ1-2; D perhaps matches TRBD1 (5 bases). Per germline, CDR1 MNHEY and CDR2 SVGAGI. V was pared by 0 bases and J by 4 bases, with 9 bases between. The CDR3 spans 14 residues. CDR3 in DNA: TGTGCCAGCAGTTACTCGGGGGTTAGCTATGGCTACACCTTC. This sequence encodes CASSYSGVSYGYTF.

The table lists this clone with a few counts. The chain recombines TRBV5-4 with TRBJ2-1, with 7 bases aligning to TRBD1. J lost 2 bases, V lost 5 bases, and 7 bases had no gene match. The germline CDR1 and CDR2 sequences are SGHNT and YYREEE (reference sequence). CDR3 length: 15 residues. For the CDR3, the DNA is TGTGCCAGCAGTCCGGCCGGGACAGCCTACAATGAGCAGTTCTTC. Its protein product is CASSPAGTAYNEQFF.

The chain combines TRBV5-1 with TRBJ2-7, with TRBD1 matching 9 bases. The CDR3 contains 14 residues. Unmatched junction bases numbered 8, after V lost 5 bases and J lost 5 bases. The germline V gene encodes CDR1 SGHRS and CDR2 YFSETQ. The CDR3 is CASRMNTGGDEQYF. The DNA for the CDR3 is TGCGCCAGCAGGATGAATACAGGGGGCGACGAGCAGTACTTC.

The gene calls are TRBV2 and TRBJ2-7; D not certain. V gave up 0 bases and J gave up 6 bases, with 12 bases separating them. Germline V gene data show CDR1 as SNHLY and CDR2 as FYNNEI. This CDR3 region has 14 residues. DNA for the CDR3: TGTGCCAGCAGTGAAGCGTTCTGGGCGGCCGAGCAGTACTTC. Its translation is CASSEAFWAAEQYF.

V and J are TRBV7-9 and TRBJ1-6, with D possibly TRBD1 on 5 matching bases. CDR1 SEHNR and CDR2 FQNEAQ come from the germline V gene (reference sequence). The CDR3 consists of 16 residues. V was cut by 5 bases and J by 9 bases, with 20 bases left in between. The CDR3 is CASSVGRGASSSPLHF. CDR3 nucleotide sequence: TGTGCCAGCAGCGTCGGGAGGGGAGCTTCTAGTTCACCCCTCCACTTT.

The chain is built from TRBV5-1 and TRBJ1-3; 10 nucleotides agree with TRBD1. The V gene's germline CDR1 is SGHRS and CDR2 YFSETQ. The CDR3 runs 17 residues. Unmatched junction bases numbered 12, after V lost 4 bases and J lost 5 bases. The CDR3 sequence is CASSRQVPGQGRNTIYF. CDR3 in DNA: TGCGCCAGCAGCCGCCAAGTCCCGGGACAGGGGAGAAACACCATATATTTT.

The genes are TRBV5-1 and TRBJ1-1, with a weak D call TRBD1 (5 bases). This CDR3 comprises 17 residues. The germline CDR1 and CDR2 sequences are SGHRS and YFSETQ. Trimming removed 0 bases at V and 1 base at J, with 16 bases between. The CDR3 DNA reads TGCGCCAGCAGCTTGGGTTTATCGGACATCAGGAACACTGAAGCTTTCTTT. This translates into CASSLGLSDIRNTEAFF.

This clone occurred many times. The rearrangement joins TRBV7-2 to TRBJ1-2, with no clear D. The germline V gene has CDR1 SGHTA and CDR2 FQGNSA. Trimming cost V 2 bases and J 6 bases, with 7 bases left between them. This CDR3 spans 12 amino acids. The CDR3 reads CASSLYGDGYTF. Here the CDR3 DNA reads TGTGCCAGCAGCTTATATGGGGATGGCTACACCTTC.